These 30 T cell receptor beta chains originate from one sample sequenced in a study of type 1 regulatory T cells. TCRdb redid the calling of the reads with MiXCR, one entry per CDR3 protein. The sample contains about 71,000 distinct CDR3 sequences, around 20% of which appear only once. Whole-study findings and limits: Compared with non-Tr1 cells, Tr1 cells showed a narrower TCR repertoire.

These TCRs are of unknown antigen specificity. The sequencing input was cultured type 1 regulatory T (Tr1) cells, either the whole culture or a sorted fraction (not recorded which). These TCRs come from a human donor in good health.

V gene TRBV7-2 combines with J gene TRBJ2-3, with 11 nucleotides matching TRBD2. V lost 5 bases to trimming and J lost 1 base; unmatched junction nucleotides: 5. This CDR3 comprises 16 residues. From germline, CDR1 is SGHTA and CDR2 FQGNSA. CDR3 residues: CASSGRLAGRTDTQYF. For the CDR3, the DNA is TGTGCCAGCAGCGGACGACTAGCGGGACGCACAGATACGCAGTATTTT.

This clonotype was seen a few times. The chain uses TRBV2 and TRBJ2-5, with a weak D call TRBD1 (6 bases). Germline V CDR1 and CDR2: SNHLY, FYNNEI. Trimming pared 6 bases from V and 7 bases from J, leaving 18 bases between. This CDR3 region has 14 residues. The CDR3 spells CASSPLQGAGTQYF. CDR3 coding DNA: TGTGCCAGCAGCCCTCTACAGGGAGCAGGGACCCAGTACTTC.

The chain joins TRBV20-1 to TRBJ2-3; 7 bases are shared with TRBD2. CDR1 and CDR2 (germline): DFQATT, SNEGSKA (reference sequence). The CDR3 covers 12 residues. The V gene end was trimmed by 4 bases and the J gene end by 6 bases; junction bases not matched to a gene: 4. As DNA, the CDR3 is TGCAGTGCTACCGGGAGGAAGGATACGCAGTATTTT. This sequence encodes CSATGRKDTQYF.

The V and J genes are TRBV20-1 and TRBJ2-3, with 9 bases lining up with TRBD2. V lost 6 bases to trimming and J lost 1 base; unmatched junction nucleotides: 17. There are 18 residues in the CDR3. Germline CDR1 DFQATT, CDR2 SNEGSKA (reference sequence). CDR3 coding DNA: TGCAGTGCCCCCCGGGGCGGGAGGGCCCTCATGGGCACAGATACGCAGTATTTT. It encodes CSAPRGGRALMGTDTQYF.

This clonotype showed up just a few times. The gene calls are TRBV7-9 and TRBJ1-1; weak D call: TRBD1 (6 bases). This CDR3 has 12 residues. Germline values: CDR1 SEHNR, CDR2 FQNEAQ (reference sequence). V was pared by 3 bases and J by 11 bases, with 13 bases between. CDR3 sequence (DNA): TGTGCCAGCAGCTTCCCACAGGGAGAGGCTTTCTTT. Amino acid sequence: CASSFPQGEAFF.

This clonotype has more than one count but fewer than ten. The genes are TRBV6-1 and TRBJ1-1; no firm D call. The CDR3 length is 14 residues. Between the trimmed V and J ends, which lost 1 base and 1 base, there was a span of 7 bases. CDR1 and CDR2 (germline): MNHNS, SASEGT. The CDR3 reads CASSEVAKNTEAFF. CDR3 DNA sequence: TGTGCCAGCAGTGAAGTCGCGAAGAACACTGAAGCTTTCTTT.

This clonotype has at least ten counts. V is TRBV5-1 and J is TRBJ2-7; the match to TRBD1 covers 7 bases. The CDR3 consists of 15 residues. From germline, CDR1 is SGHRS and CDR2 YFSETQ. The junction had 11 bases not matched to a gene; V was cut back by 3 bases and J by 5 bases. The CDR3 spells CASSWSDRVIDEQYF. The CDR3, as DNA: TGCGCCAGCAGCTGGAGCGACAGGGTAATCGACGAGCAGTACTTC.

This chain links TRBV7-9 with TRBJ2-7; possible D gene TRBD2, 6 bases. The CDR3 is 17 residues long. The V gene lost 1 base and the J gene lost 0 bases, with 16 bases spanning the gap. CDR1 SEHNR and CDR2 FQNEAQ come from the germline V gene (reference sequence). CDR3 region: CASSLGGGRLSSYEQYF. The DNA of the CDR3 is TGTGCCAGCAGCTTAGGTGGAGGGAGATTAAGCTCCTACGAGCAGTACTTC.

This clonotype was observed many times. CDR3 DNA sequence: TGTGCCAGCAGCCCGGGGTATTCCAACATTCAGTACTTC. Amino acids: CASSPGYSNIQYF. The gene calls are TRBV28 and TRBJ2-4; maybe TRBD2 (5 bases). This CDR3 region has 13 residues. Trimming took off 6 bases at V and 7 bases at J, with 13 bases between the two ends. Germline V lookup: CDR1 MDHEN, CDR2 SYDVKM.

This clonotype was counted between two and nine times. V and J are TRBV28 and TRBJ2-7, with 9 nucleotides matching TRBD1. Germline trimming cut 10 bases from V and 1 base from J; bases unmatched to any gene: 8. The CDR3 length is 14 residues. CDR1 is MDHEN, CDR2 SYDVKM, per germline. The CDR3 DNA is TGTGCCACCACAGGGGGACAGGGTTCCTACGAGCAGTACTTC. It encodes CATTGGQGSYEQYF.

There are a few counts of this clonotype. This chain connects TRBV28 to TRBJ1-1, with D possibly TRBD1 on 6 matching bases. Germline-derived CDR1 and CDR2 are MDHEN and SYDVKM. The CDR3 has 13 residues. V dropped 7 bases and J dropped 8 bases, with 17 bases sitting between them. The CDR3 nucleotides read TGTGCCAGCACCCCCCCGGGGGGGCGAGAAGCTTTCTTT. It yields the protein CASTPPGGREAFF.

This chain links TRBV5-1 with TRBJ1-2; tentative D call: TRBD1 (5 bases). The V end lost 4 bases, the J end lost 10 bases, and 17 bases lay between the germline ends. The length of the CDR3 is 13 residues. Germline V lookup: CDR1 SGHRS, CDR2 YFSETQ. CDR3 nucleotides: TGCGCCAGCAGCGTGGGACCGGGCGCGGACTACACCTTC. Translation gives CASSVGPGADYTF.

The rearrangement uses TRBV20-1 and TRBJ1-6; 7 nucleotides match TRBD1. V was pared by 4 bases and J by 6 bases, with 9 bases of the junction left unmatched. The germline V gene has CDR1 DFQATT and CDR2 SNEGSKA (reference sequence). There are 15 residues in the CDR3. CDR3 sequence: CSATSGQAFNSPLHF. The DNA of the CDR3 is TGCAGTGCTACATCCGGACAGGCTTTTAATTCACCCCTCCACTTT.

This clonotype was observed once. This chain joins TRBV6-6 and TRBJ1-1; 9 positions match TRBD1. This CDR3 has 14 residues. Germline loops: CDR1 MNHNY, CDR2 SVGAGI (reference sequence). V was clipped by 10 bases and J by 2 bases; unmatched bases: 8. CDR3 region: CATRGQGENTEAFF. Here the CDR3 DNA reads TGTGCCACCCGGGGACAGGGTGAAAACACTGAAGCTTTCTTT.

At least ten counts were recorded for this clonotype. The rearrangement links TRBV20-1 to TRBJ1-2, with TRBD1 as a possible D gene (6 bases). The CDR3 has 15 amino acids. Germline assignment: CDR1 DFQATT and CDR2 SNEGSKA (reference sequence). The V end was cut by 5 bases, the J end by 2 bases, with 18 bases between. The CDR3 is CSAPPVNGQNYGYTF. The CDR3 DNA reads TGCAGTGCTCCGCCCGTTAATGGACAGAACTATGGCTACACCTTC.

This clonotype turned up a few times. This chain uses TRBV20-1 with TRBJ2-7; D may be TRBD2 (6 bases). Germline assignment: CDR1 DFQATT and CDR2 SNEGSKA (reference sequence). V shed 2 bases and J shed 6 bases, with 20 bases lying between them. CDR3 length equals 15 residues. The CDR3 nucleotides read TGCAGTGCTAGACGTTTTAGCGGCAATCGTGGCGAGCAGTACTTC. It specifies CSARRFSGNRGEQYF.

The V and J genes are TRBV5-5 and TRBJ2-3; 14 positions match TRBD2. Germline loops: CDR1 SGHKS, CDR2 YYEKEE (reference sequence). The CDR3 runs 18 residues. The V segment lost 4 bases and the J segment 1 base; nucleotides outside the gene matches: 8. The CDR3 sequence is CASSPTTSGRVRTDTQYF. DNA of the CDR3: TGTGCCAGCAGCCCGACGACTAGCGGGAGGGTGCGCACAGATACGCAGTATTTT.

V is TRBV12-3 or TRBV12-4 and J is TRBJ1-5; 9 bases agree with TRBD1. The length of the CDR3 is 14 residues. After removal of 6 bases from V and 3 bases from J, the junction contained 3 bases not matched to a gene. The DNA of the CDR3 is TGTGCCAGCAGCCGACAGGGGGTCAATCAGCCCCAGCATTTT. It specifies CASSRQGVNQPQHF.

V usage is TRBV24-1 and J usage is TRBJ2-3; 8 bases match TRBD1. J gave up 1 base and V 7 bases, and 3 bases lay outside the gene matches. The CDR3 runs 14 residues. The germline gives CDR1 KGHDR, CDR2 SFDVKD. CDR3 sequence (DNA): TGTGCCACCAGCGTGACAGGGGGCACAGATACGCAGTATTTT. Amino acid sequence: CATSVTGGTDTQYF.

The DNA for the CDR3 is TGTGCCAGCAGTTCGGACAGTAGGAGTGAGCAGTTCTTC. It specifies CASSSDSRSEQFF. The rearrangement uses TRBV12-3 or TRBV12-4 and TRBJ2-1, with D tentatively TRBD1 (6 bases). The CDR3 is 13 residues long. V was clipped by 4 bases and J by 9 bases, with 13 bases between them.

The chain has TRBV7-2 and TRBJ2-5; 8 bases align to TRBD1. V shed 3 bases, J shed 7 bases, and the junction held 7 bases outside the gene matches. CDR1 and CDR2 from the germline V gene are SGHTA and FQGNSA. The length of the CDR3 is 14 residues. DNA for the CDR3: TGTGCCAGCAGCTTCCAGGGGGCCTGGGGGACCCAGTACTTC. Translation: CASSFQGAWGTQYF. Filled out from reference TRBV7-2 and TRBJ2-5, the complete variable domain reads GAGVSQSPSNKVTEKGKDVELRCDPISGHTALYWYRQSLGQGLEFLIYFQGNSAPDKSGLPSDRFSAERTGGSVSTLTIQRTQQEDSAVYLCASSFQGAWGTQYFGPGTRLLVL.

As for this clonotype: At one boundary the junction diverges from the germline segment, which might be a read error. The rearrangement links TRBV6-2 or TRBV6-3 to TRBJ2-2; D is perhaps TRBD2 (5 bases). CDR1 and CDR2 from the germline V gene are MNHEY and SVGEGT. The CDR3 has 15 residues. The CDR3 here is CASSYTGFSTGEPFF. The CDR3 DNA follows: TGTGCCAGCAGTTATACGGGCTTCAGCACCGGGGAGCCGTTTTTT.

The genes are TRBV5-1 and TRBJ2-3; no firm D call. The CDR3 covers 12 residues. V was clipped by 5 bases and J by 2 bases, with 6 bases between them. From germline, CDR1 is SGHRS and CDR2 YFSETQ. The CDR3 loop reads CASSENTDTQYF. The CDR3 nucleotides are TGCGCCAGCAGTGAAAACACAGATACGCAGTATTTT.

The genes are TRBV4-3 and TRBJ2-5; a weak D match, TRBD1 (7 bases). The CDR3 is 15 amino acids. V was cut by 4 bases and J by 7 bases, with 19 bases left in between. Germline CDR1 is LGHNA and CDR2 is YSLEER. The CDR3 here is CASSPSQGGVGTQYF. The CDR3, as DNA: TGCGCCAGCAGCCCGTCTCAGGGGGGAGTGGGGACCCAGTACTTC.

This rearrangement joins TRBV29-1 to TRBJ1-1, with D tentatively TRBD1 (5 bases). The CDR3 loop spans 13 amino acids. CDR1 and CDR2 from the germline V gene are SQVTM and ANQGSEA. The V end was cut by 7 bases, the J end by 3 bases, with 15 bases between. CDR3 region: CSAGDGGYTEAFF. The CDR3 DNA reads as TGCAGCGCTGGGGATGGGGGATACACTGAAGCTTTCTTT.

The V call is TRBV5-5, the J call TRBJ2-1, with a weak D call TRBD2 (5 bases). CDR1 SGHKS and CDR2 YYEKEE come from the germline V gene (reference sequence). This CDR3 comprises 13 residues. Trimming stripped 6 bases from V and 15 bases from J, with 22 bases between. CDR3 amino acids: CASTLVKEARGFF. The CDR3 DNA is TGTGCCAGCACCCTAGTGAAGGAGGCCCGAGGGTTCTTC. The complete variable domain, with remaining parts taken from reference TRBV5-5 and TRBJ2-1, reads DAGVTQSPTHLIKTRGQQVTLRCSPISGHKSVSWYQQVLGQGPQFIFQYYEKEERGRGNFPDRFSARQFPNYSSELNVNALLLGDSALYLCASTLVKEARGFFGPGTRLTVL.

This chain uses TRBV14 with TRBJ2-1; unclear D gene. V lost 3 bases, J lost 4 bases, and 7 bases lay in between. This CDR3 spans 13 amino acids. Germline CDR1 reads SGHDN; CDR2 reads FVKESK. In DNA form, the CDR3 reads TGTGCCAGCAGCCATGAGTTTTACAATGAGCAGTTCTTC. Residues: CASSHEFYNEQFF.

This clonotype showed up just a few times. This chain links TRBV20-1 with TRBJ2-3, with D maybe TRBD2 (5 bases). Germline V gives CDR1 DFQATT, CDR2 SNEGSKA (reference sequence). The V gene lost 4 bases and the J gene lost 2 bases, with 7 bases spanning the gap. This CDR3 spans 12 amino acids. CDR3 in DNA: TGCAGTGCTAAAGCGGTCACAGATACGCAGTATTTT. It specifies CSAKAVTDTQYF.

This clonotype was seen a few times. The chain recombines TRBV5-1 with TRBJ1-4; D is perhaps TRBD1 (5 bases). The CDR3 runs to 15 residues. CDR1 is SGHRS and CDR2 is YFSETQ in the germline V gene. V gave up 2 bases and J gave up 3 bases, with 11 bases separating them. CDR3 bases: TGCGCCAGCAGCTTTGGTCAGGGATCTAATGAAAAACTGTTTTTT. Its protein product is CASSFGQGSNEKLFF.

The genes are TRBV25-1 and TRBJ1-4; TRBD1 aligns across 8 bases. Germline V gene lookup returns CDR1 MGHDK and CDR2 SYGVNS. CDR3 length equals 13 residues. With 4 bases clipped from V and 10 bases from J, the junction kept 5 bases outside the gene matches. CDR3 amino acids: CASSVTGGTKLFF. The CDR3 nucleotides are TGTGCCAGCAGTGTAACAGGGGGTACAAAACTGTTTTTT.